This TCR beta chain was recovered during a study of T-cell memory formation after mild COVID-19. Germline CDR1 SEHNR, CDR2 FQNEAQ (reference sequence). The CDR3 is 13 residues long. V gave up 1 base and J gave up 7 bases, with 7 bases separating them. Each CDR3 protein is one row after TCRdb ran MiXCR on the 5' RACE reads. The sample has around 390,000 distinct CDR3 sequences, about 17% seen once. The chain uses TRBV7-9 and TRBJ1-4; D unclear. This receptor was identified in a man aged 18 to 30 who had mild COVID-19 (a few samples of this study predate the infection). Cell type and time point are not known. Sequenced input: PBMCs or a T cell subset sorted from them (not recorded which). The CDR3 bases are TGTGCCAGCAGCTTAGGCTTTACTGAAAAACTGTTTTTT. It encodes CASSLGFTEKLFF.